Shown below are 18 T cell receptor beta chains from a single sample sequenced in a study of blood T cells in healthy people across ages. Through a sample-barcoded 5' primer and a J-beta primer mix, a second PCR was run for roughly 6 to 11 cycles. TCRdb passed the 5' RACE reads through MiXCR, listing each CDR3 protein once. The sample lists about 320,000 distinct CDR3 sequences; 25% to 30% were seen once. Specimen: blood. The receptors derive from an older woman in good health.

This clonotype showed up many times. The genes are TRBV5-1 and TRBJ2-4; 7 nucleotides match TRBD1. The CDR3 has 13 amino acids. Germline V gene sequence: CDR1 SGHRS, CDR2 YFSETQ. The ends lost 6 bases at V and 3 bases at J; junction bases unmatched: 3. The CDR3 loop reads CASTGTDKNIQYF. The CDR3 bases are TGCGCCAGCACCGGGACAGACAAAAACATTCAGTACTTC.

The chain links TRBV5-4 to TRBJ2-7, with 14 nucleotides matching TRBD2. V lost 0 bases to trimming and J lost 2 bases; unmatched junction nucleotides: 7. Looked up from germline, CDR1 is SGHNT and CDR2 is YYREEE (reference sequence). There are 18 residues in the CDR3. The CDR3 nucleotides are TGTGCCAGCAGCTTGGGGGCCCGACTAGCGGGAGGGCCCTACGAGCAGTACTTC. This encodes CASSLGARLAGGPYEQYF.

CDR3 loop: CSADTSRGGYTF. CDR3 nucleotides: TGCAGTGCCGACACATCCCGAGGTGGCTACACCTTC. The chain couples TRBV20-1 to TRBJ1-2; D is unclear. The CDR3 is 12 amino acids. CDR1 is DFQATT and CDR2 is SNEGSKA in the germline V gene (reference sequence). Trimming shortened V by 6 bases and J by 7 bases, and 15 bases separated the two germline ends.

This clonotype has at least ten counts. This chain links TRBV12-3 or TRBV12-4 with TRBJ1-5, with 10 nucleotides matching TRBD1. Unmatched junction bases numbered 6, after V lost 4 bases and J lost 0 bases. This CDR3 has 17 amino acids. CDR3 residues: CASSSPGTGVSNQPQHF. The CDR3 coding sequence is TGTGCCAGCAGTTCTCCCGGGACAGGGGTTAGCAATCAGCCCCAGCATTTT.

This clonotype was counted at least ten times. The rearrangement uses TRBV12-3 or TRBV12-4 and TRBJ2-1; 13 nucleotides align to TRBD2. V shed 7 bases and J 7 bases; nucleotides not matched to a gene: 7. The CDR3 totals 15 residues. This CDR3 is CASTPGLAGPNEQFF. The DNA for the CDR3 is TGTGCCAGCACTCCGGGACTAGCGGGACCTAATGAGCAGTTCTTC.

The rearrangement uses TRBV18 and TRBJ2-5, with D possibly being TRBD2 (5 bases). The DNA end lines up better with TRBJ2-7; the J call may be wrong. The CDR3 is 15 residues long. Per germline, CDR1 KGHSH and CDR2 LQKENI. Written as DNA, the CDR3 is TGTGCCAGCTCACCATCGGGGAGCAGCTCCTACGAGCAGTACTTC. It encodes CASSPSGSSSYEQYF.

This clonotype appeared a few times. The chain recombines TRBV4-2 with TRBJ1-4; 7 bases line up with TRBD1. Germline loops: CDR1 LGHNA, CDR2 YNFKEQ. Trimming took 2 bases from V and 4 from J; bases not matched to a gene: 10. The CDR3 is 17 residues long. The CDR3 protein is CASSQRAGGADNEKLFF. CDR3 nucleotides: TGTGCCAGCAGCCAAAGGGCAGGGGGGGCTGATAATGAAAAACTGTTTTTT.

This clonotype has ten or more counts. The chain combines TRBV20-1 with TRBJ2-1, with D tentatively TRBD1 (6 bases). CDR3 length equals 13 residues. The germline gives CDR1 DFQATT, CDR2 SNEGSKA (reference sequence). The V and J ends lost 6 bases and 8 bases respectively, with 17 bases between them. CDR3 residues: CSARDIVGHEQFF. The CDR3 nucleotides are TGCAGTGCCAGGGACATTGTGGGCCATGAGCAGTTCTTC.

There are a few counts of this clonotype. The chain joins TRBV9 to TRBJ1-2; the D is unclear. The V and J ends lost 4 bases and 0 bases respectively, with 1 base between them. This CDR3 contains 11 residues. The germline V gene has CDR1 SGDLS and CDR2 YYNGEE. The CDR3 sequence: CASSTNYGYTF. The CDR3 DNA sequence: TGTGCCAGCAGCACTAACTATGGCTACACCTTC.

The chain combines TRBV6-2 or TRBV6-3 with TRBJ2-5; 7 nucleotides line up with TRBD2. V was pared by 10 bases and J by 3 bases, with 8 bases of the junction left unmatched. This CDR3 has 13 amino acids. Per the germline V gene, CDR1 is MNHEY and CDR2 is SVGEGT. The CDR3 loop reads CATLLAAKETQYF. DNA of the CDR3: TGTGCCACCCTCCTAGCGGCGAAAGAGACCCAGTACTTC.

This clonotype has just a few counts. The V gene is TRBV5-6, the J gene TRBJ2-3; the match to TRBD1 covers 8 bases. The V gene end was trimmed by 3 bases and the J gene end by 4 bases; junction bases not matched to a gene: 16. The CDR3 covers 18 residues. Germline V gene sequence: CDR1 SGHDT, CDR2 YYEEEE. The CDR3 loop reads CASSSGTGKLHGPDTQYF. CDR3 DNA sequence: TGTGCCAGCAGCTCCGGGACAGGCAAGTTGCACGGGCCAGATACGCAGTATTTT.

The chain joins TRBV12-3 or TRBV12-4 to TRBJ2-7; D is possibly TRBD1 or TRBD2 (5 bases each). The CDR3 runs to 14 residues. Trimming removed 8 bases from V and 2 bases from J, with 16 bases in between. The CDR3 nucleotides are TGTGCCAGCGGACTGAGGTCGGGGCCCTACGAGCAGTACTTC. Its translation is CASGLRSGPYEQYF.

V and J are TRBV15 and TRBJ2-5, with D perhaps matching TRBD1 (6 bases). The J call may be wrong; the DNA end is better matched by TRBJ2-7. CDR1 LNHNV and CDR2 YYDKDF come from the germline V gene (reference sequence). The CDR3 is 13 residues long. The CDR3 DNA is TGTGCCACCAGCCAAACAGGGATAGGCGAGCAGTACTTC. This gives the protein CATSQTGIGEQYF.

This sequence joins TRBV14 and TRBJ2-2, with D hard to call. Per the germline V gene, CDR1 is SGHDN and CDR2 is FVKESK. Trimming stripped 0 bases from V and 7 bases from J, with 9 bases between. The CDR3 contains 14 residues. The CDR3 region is CASSQDPYGGELFF. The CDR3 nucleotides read TGTGCCAGCAGCCAAGACCCCTATGGCGGGGAGCTGTTTTTT.

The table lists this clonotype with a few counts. The chain's CDR3 is CASSFRLGWRTQYF. CDR3 in DNA: TGCGCCAGCAGCTTCCGATTGGGTTGGCGGACCCAGTACTTC. The chain has TRBV4-3 and TRBJ2-1, with D unresolved. The end of the DNA is better explained by TRBJ2-5, so the J call may be wrong. CDR1 is LGHNA, CDR2 YSLEER, per germline. The CDR3 has 14 amino acids.

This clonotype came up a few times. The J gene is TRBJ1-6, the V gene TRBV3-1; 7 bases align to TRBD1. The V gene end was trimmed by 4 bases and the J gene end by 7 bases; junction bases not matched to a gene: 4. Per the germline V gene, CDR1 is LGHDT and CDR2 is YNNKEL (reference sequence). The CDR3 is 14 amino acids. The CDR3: CASSLLGQNSPLHF. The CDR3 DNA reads TGTGCCAGCAGCCTCCTGGGACAGAATTCACCCCTCCACTTT.

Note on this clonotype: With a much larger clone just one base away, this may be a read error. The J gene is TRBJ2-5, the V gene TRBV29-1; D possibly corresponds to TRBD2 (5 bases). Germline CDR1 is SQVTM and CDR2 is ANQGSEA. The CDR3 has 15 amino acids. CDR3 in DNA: TGCAGCGTTGCGGTAACAAAGAGTCAGTGGGAGACCCAGTGCTTC. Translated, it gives CSVAVTKSQWETQCF. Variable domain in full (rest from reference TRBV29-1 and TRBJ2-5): SAVISQKPSRDICQRGTSLTIQCQVDSQVTMMFWYRQQPGQSLTLIATANQGSEATYESGFVIDKFPISRPNLTFSTLTVSNMSPEDSSIYLCSVAVTKSQWETQCFGPGTRLLVL.

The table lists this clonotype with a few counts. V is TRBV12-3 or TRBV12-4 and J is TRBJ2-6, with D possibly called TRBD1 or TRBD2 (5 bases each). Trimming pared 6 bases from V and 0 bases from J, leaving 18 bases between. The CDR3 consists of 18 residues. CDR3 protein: CASSSLPGRRSGANVLTF. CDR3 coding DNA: TGTGCCAGCAGCTCTCTACCGGGACGGCGCTCTGGGGCCAACGTCCTGACTTTC.